The sequence of this TCR beta chain was determined in a study of cytomegalovirus exposure and HLA in healthy donors. Background on the study: A prior study identified 117 million unique TCR beta sequences from around 180 million T cells. There were 300 to 400 genotyped donors. Of these, 81% fell in the genetic ancestry cluster associated with self-reported Caucasian donors.

The study ran its PCR with 60 Vbeta and 13 Jbeta primers. The assay was immunoSEQ multiplex PCR, and TCRdb's table has in-frame clones only and misses some. Of 100,000 or so clones listed, around 75% were seen once; the top ten hold roughly 1.3%. Looked up from germline, CDR1 is LGHNA and CDR2 is YNFKEQ. The ends were cut back, 3 bases at V and 1 base at J, with 7 bases in the middle. The CDR3 totals 13 residues. The clonotype originates from a man aged 35 to 55 in good health and CMV-seronegative. The J gene is TRBJ2-7, the V gene TRBV4-2; TRBD2 might be the D (6 bases). Sequencing was done on a sample of PBMCs. CDR3 protein: CASSHGGSYEQYF. DNA for the CDR3: TGTGCCAGCAGCCACGGAGGGTCCTACGAGCAGTACTTC.